Presented here are 5 T cell receptor beta chains from one specimen sequenced in a study of blood T cell repertoires in COVID-19. The table came from immunoSEQ multiplex PCR; TCRdb's copy has only in-frame clones and leaves some out. The profile covers about 270,000 clones, with 70% to 90% appearing a single time and around a sixth taken by the ten largest. The sample taken for sequencing was PBMCs or T cells enriched from blood (not recorded which). Receptors originate from a man younger than 30 who had recovered from COVID-19.

The rearrangement links TRBV6-5 to TRBJ2-3; 8 bases are shared with TRBD1. This CDR3 has 14 amino acids. The germline CDR1 and CDR2 sequences are MNHEY and SVGAGI. Germline trimming cut 6 bases from V and 6 bases from J; bases unmatched to any gene: 8. The CDR3 loop reads CASRDRELVDTQYF. Written as DNA, the CDR3 is TGTGCCAGCAGGGACAGGGAATTAGTCGATACGCAGTATTTT.

The chain links TRBV5-4 to TRBJ2-4; TRBD2 matches 13 bases. CDR1 is SGHNT, CDR2 YYREEE, per germline (reference sequence). The CDR3 is made up of 16 amino acids. With V trimmed by 3 bases and J by 3 bases, 3 bases remained unmatched. The CDR3 nucleotides read TGTGCCAGCAGCTCCGGACTAGCGGGAGACAAAAACATTCAGTACTTC. Its protein is CASSSGLAGDKNIQYF.

The chain employs TRBV4-1 and TRBJ2-3, with no clear D. Trimming took off 0 bases at V and 0 bases at J, with 13 bases between the two ends. The length of the CDR3 is 17 residues. The germline V gene encodes CDR1 MGHRA and CDR2 YSYEKL. The CDR3 protein is CASSQDAGMASTDTQYF. The DNA of the CDR3 is TGCGCCAGCAGCCAAGACGCAGGTATGGCTAGCACAGATACGCAGTATTTT.

The CDR3 nucleotides read TGTGCCAGCAGCTCGTACCAAGAGACCCAGTACTTC. It is translated as CASSSYQETQYF. The rearrangement joins TRBV5-6 to TRBJ2-5; D remains ambiguous. The germline V gene encodes CDR1 SGHDT and CDR2 YYEEEE. This CDR3 is 12 amino acids long. V was pared by 3 bases and J by 0 bases, with 3 bases between.

The chain carries TRBV19 and TRBJ1-6; D call uncertain. The V and J ends lost 3 bases and 6 bases respectively, with 6 bases between them. Germline V lookup: CDR1 LNHDA, CDR2 SQIVND (reference sequence). The CDR3 runs to 13 residues. The CDR3 is CASSMRTNSPLHF. CDR3 nucleotide sequence: TGTGCCAGTAGTATGAGAACTAATTCACCCCTCCACTTT.